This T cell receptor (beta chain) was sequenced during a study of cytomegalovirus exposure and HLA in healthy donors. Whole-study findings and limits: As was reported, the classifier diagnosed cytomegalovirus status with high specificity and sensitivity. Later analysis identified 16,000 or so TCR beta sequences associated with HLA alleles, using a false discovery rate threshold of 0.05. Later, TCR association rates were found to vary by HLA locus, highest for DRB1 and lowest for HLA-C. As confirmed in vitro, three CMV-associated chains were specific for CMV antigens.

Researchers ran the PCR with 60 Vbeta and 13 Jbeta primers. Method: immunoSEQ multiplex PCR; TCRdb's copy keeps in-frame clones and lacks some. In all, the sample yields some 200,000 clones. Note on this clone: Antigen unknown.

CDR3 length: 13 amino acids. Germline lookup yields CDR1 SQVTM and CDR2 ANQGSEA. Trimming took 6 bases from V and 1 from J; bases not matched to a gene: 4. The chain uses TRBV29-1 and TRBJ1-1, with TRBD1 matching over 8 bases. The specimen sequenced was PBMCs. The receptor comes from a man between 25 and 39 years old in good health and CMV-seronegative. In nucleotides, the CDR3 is TGCAGCGTGACCGGACAGGGGAACACTGAAGCTTTCTTT. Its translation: CSVTGQGNTEAFF.